What follows is one T cell receptor beta chain and its context. The sample is drawn from a study of blood T cell repertoires in COVID-19. Study-wide background: PBMCs, B-cell-depleted T cells, or T cells provided the cDNA or gDNA that made up the material.

The data were produced by immunoSEQ multiplex PCR, yet TCRdb's version contains in-frame clones alone and is incomplete. The repertoire includes about 140,000 clones, approximately 84% of them detected once, and approximately 1.6% sits in the top ten. CDR3 length: 15 amino acids. CDR1 SGHKS and CDR2 YYEKEE come from the germline V gene (reference sequence). V shed 3 bases, J shed 6 bases, and the junction held 8 bases outside the gene matches. The chain couples TRBV5-5 to TRBJ1-2; TRBD1 agrees at 10 bases. This receptor was identified in a young woman who had been exposed to COVID-19. The source material was PBMCs or T cells enriched from blood (not recorded which). The CDR3 sequence: CASSWPGTGVDGYTF. Written as DNA, the CDR3 is TGTGCCAGCAGCTGGCCAGGGACAGGGGTCGATGGCTACACCTTC.